A single sample gave rise to the 25 T cell receptor beta chains below, sequenced in a study of blood T cell repertoires in COVID-19 (dated by TCRdb to 2020 to 2021). Libraries came from the immunoSEQ multiplex PCR assay. TCRdb stores this immuneACCESS table with in-frame sequences only. Part of the clones is absent; in the studies checked, under half of the shortfall reflects unresolved V genes, and no reason is known for the rest. The sample profile shows 350,000 to 500,000 clones; 70% to 90% of them were found once. The top ten clonotypes cover roughly 0.87% of the sample. The sequenced material came from peripheral blood. These receptors were taken from a man younger than 35 with COVID-19, enrolled during active disease.

The chain combines TRBV29-1 with TRBJ2-1, with 10 nucleotides matching TRBD2. V gave up 3 bases and J gave up 15 bases; unmatched junction bases: 11. CDR3 size: 13 residues. Germline CDR1 reads SQVTM; CDR2 reads ANQGSEA. The CDR3 sequence is CSVDLRLAGVGFF. The CDR3 DNA is TGCAGCGTTGACCTTCGGCTAGCGGGAGTGGGGTTCTTC.

This clone was detected only a few times. The chain joins TRBV5-1 to TRBJ1-5; no firm D call. The ends were cut back, 0 bases at V and 0 bases at J, with 13 bases in the middle. The CDR3 extends over 17 amino acids. Germline-derived CDR1 and CDR2 are SGHRS and YFSETQ. This chain's CDR3 is CASSLDGSPNSNQPQHF. DNA of the CDR3: TGCGCCAGCAGCTTGGATGGGAGCCCTAATAGCAATCAGCCCCAGCATTTT.

The V call is TRBV27, the J call TRBJ1-6; D unresolved. In germline, CDR1 is MNHEY, CDR2 SMNVEV (reference sequence). CDR3 size: 13 residues. Trimming left V 4 bases short and J 6 bases short, with 7 bases between. The CDR3 DNA sequence: TGTGCCAGCAGTTGGGGAGTTAATTCACCCCTCCACTTT. Translated, it gives CASSWGVNSPLHF.

The rearrangement uses TRBV6-5 and TRBJ2-5; 7 bases agree with TRBD2. CDR3 length: 15 residues. CDR1 and CDR2 (germline): MNHEY, SVGAGI. With V trimmed by 10 bases and J by 4 bases, 15 bases remained unmatched. CDR3 residues: CATRWGGLRVETQYF. The CDR3 nucleotides read TGTGCCACCCGGTGGGGGGGTCTAAGGGTAGAGACCCAGTACTTC.

This clone showed up just once. This chain uses TRBV5-6 with TRBJ2-7; tentatively, D is TRBD2 (5 bases). Germline lookup yields CDR1 SGHDT and CDR2 YYEEEE. Trimming removed 0 bases from V and 2 bases from J, with 12 bases in between. The CDR3 covers 15 residues. The CDR3 bases are TGTGCCAGCAGCTTGGCTGGCGGAGGAACCTACGAGCAGTACTTC. Translating it yields CASSLAGGGTYEQYF.

This chain joins TRBV7-9 and TRBJ2-4; TRBD2 matches at 11 bases. Germline values: CDR1 SEHNR, CDR2 FQNEAQ (reference sequence). The CDR3 length is 16 residues. The ends lost 5 bases at V and 9 bases at J; junction bases unmatched: 12. The CDR3 nucleotides read TGTGCCAGCAGCGAACTAGCGGGAGACCCTTGGGCCATTCAGTACTTC. This encodes CASSELAGDPWAIQYF.

CDR3 amino acids: CASSSWQTTSLYEQYF. The CDR3, as DNA: TGTGCCAGCAGCTCCTGGCAAACTACTAGTTTGTACGAGCAGTACTTC. V and J are TRBV14 and TRBJ2-7, with D possibly being TRBD2 (5 bases). The CDR3 loop spans 16 amino acids. Germline V CDR1 and CDR2: SGHDN, FVKESK. Deletions cut 5 bases from V and 4 bases from J, with 21 bases between.

CDR3 in amino acids: CASSEGTGWAQPQHF. Here the CDR3 DNA reads TGTGCCAGCAGTGAAGGGACAGGGTGGGCACAGCCCCAGCATTTT. The chain couples TRBV6-1 to TRBJ1-5; TRBD1 matches at 8 bases. This CDR3 comprises 15 residues. Germline V gene sequence: CDR1 MNHNS, CDR2 SASEGT. The V and J ends lost 1 base and 7 bases, in that order; junction bases with no gene match: 6.

The chain combines TRBV13 with TRBJ2-2; perhaps TRBD2 as D (5 bases). The V and J ends lost 5 bases and 1 base respectively, with 11 bases between them. Germline assignment: CDR1 PRHDT and CDR2 FYEKMQ (reference sequence). This CDR3 has 15 amino acids. The CDR3 is CASSTLGRNTGELFF. DNA for the CDR3: TGTGCCAGCAGCACCTTGGGGAGGAACACCGGGGAGCTGTTTTTT.

The chain couples TRBV5-1 to TRBJ1-1; 10 bases align to TRBD1. CDR1 and CDR2 (germline): SGHRS, YFSETQ. The V segment lost 3 bases and the J segment 6 bases; nucleotides outside the gene matches: 5. The CDR3 loop spans 14 amino acids. CDR3 loop: CASSSGDRGAEAFF. Written as DNA, the CDR3 is TGCGCCAGCAGCTCCGGGGACAGGGGCGCTGAAGCTTTCTTT.

This chain links TRBV27 with TRBJ1-1; D possibly corresponds to TRBD1 (5 bases). The germline V and J ends were trimmed by 6 bases and 1 base, with 9 bases remaining between them. Germline values: CDR1 MNHEY, CDR2 SMNVEV (reference sequence). This CDR3 comprises 13 residues. CDR3 protein: CASRGLGNTEAFF. CDR3 in DNA: TGTGCCAGCAGGGGGCTGGGGAACACTGAAGCTTTCTTT.

The chain joins TRBV19 to TRBJ2-5; 8 bases are shared with TRBD1. The germline V gene has CDR1 LNHDA and CDR2 SQIVND (reference sequence). The junction had 3 bases not matched to a gene; V was cut back by 5 bases and J by 1 base. This CDR3 contains 14 residues. CDR3 residues: CASSWDRRQETQYF. In nucleotides, the CDR3 is TGTGCCAGTAGTTGGGACAGGCGCCAAGAGACCCAGTACTTC.

This sequence joins TRBV3-1 (or the pseudogene TRBV3-2) and TRBJ1-2; 9 bases line up with TRBD1. This CDR3 has 14 residues. CDR1 and CDR2 (germline): LGHDT, YNNKEL (reference sequence). The V segment lost 4 bases and the J segment 2 bases; nucleotides outside the gene matches: 2. The CDR3, as DNA: TGTGCCAGCAGCCCCGGGACAGGGAACTATGGCTACACCTTC. Protein product: CASSPGTGNYGYTF.

This clone appeared once. As DNA, the CDR3 is TGTGCCAGCAGCCCGCTAGCCCGGATAGATACGCAGTATTTT. Protein: CASSPLARIDTQYF. The rearrangement links TRBV7-9 to TRBJ2-3; TRBD2 is a possible D gene (5 bases). This CDR3 contains 14 residues. The ends were cut back, 5 bases at V and 5 bases at J, with 14 bases in the middle. CDR1 and CDR2 from the germline V gene are SEHNR and FQNEAQ (reference sequence).

For the CDR3, the DNA is TGTGCCAGCAGGACATCCGGGACAGGGGGTTACGAGCAGTACTTC. It translates to CASRTSGTGGYEQYF. V is TRBV28 and J is TRBJ2-7, with 11 bases that match TRBD1. The J segment lost 4 bases and the V segment lost 6 bases, leaving 8 bases of the junction unmatched. Looked up from germline, CDR1 is MDHEN and CDR2 is SYDVKM. This CDR3 has 15 amino acids.

The V gene is TRBV7-9, the J gene TRBJ2-4, with 12 positions matching TRBD2. The ends lost 4 bases at V and 9 bases at J; junction bases unmatched: 10. Looked up from germline, CDR1 is SEHNR and CDR2 is FQNEAQ (reference sequence). CDR3 size: 16 residues. The CDR3 region is CASSSETSGSRGIQYF. CDR3 in DNA: TGTGCCAGCAGCTCGGAGACTAGCGGGAGCAGGGGCATTCAGTACTTC.

This chain uses TRBV29-1 with TRBJ2-7; 7 bases line up with TRBD1. Trimming took 4 bases from V and 6 from J; bases not matched to a gene: 6. Germline V CDR1 and CDR2: SQVTM, ANQGSEA. The CDR3 length is 12 residues. The CDR3 DNA is TGCAGCGTTGGCCGAGGGGGCGGCGAGCAGTACTTC. This sequence encodes CSVGRGGGEQYF.

This sequence joins TRBV18 and TRBJ1-2, with 8 bases fitting TRBD1. The CDR3 sequence is 15 residues long. CDR1 KGHSH and CDR2 LQKENI come from the germline V gene. V gave up 2 bases and J gave up 5 bases; unmatched junction bases: 7. The CDR3 loop reads CASSPDQGAIYGYTF. As DNA, the CDR3 is TGTGCCAGCTCACCAGACCAGGGGGCGATTTATGGCTACACCTTC.

J is TRBJ2-1 and V is TRBV24-1; 9 bases map to TRBD2. Unmatched junction bases numbered 12, after V lost 4 bases and J lost 12 bases. Per the germline V gene, CDR1 is KGHDR and CDR2 is SFDVKD. CDR3 length: 15 residues. The CDR3 DNA reads TGTGCCACCAGTGAATTATCTGGTGAGCGGGAGGTGCAGTTCTTC. It encodes CATSELSGEREVQFF.

The rearrangement joins TRBV19 to TRBJ1-5; D might be TRBD1 (5 bases). The V gene lost 4 bases and the J gene lost 4 bases, with 17 bases spanning the gap. The germline CDR1 and CDR2 sequences are LNHDA and SQIVND (reference sequence). The CDR3 runs to 16 residues. CDR3 amino acids: CASSKVGRVGNQPQHF. The DNA for the CDR3 is TGTGCCAGTAGTAAGGTGGGCAGGGTGGGAAATCAGCCCCAGCATTTT.

The chain carries TRBV7-3 and TRBJ2-1; D is undetermined. Trimming took off 3 bases at V and 5 bases at J, with 5 bases between the two ends. The CDR3 is 12 amino acids. Germline loops: CDR1 SGHTA, CDR2 FQGTGA. CDR3 sequence reads: CASSFSNNEQFF. The CDR3 coding sequence is TGTGCCAGCAGCTTTAGTAACAATGAGCAGTTCTTC. Full variable domain (rest looked up from reference TRBV7-3 and TRBJ2-1): GAGVSQTPSNKVTEKGKYVELRCDPISGHTALYWYRQSLGQGPEFLIYFQGTGAADDSGLPNDRFFAVRPEGSVSTLKIQRTERGDSAVYLCASSFSNNEQFFGPGTRLTVL.

This chain joins TRBV15 and TRBJ2-1, with 9 positions matching TRBD1. J was trimmed by 5 bases and V by 5 bases; bases with no gene match: 7. Per germline, CDR1 LNHNV and CDR2 YYDKDF (reference sequence). There are 15 residues in the CDR3. CDR3 coding DNA: TGTGCCACCAGCCCCTGGGACAGGGTGAACAATGAGCAGTTCTTC. Amino acids: CATSPWDRVNNEQFF.

This chain connects TRBV5-6 to TRBJ1-4; D gene unclear. The CDR3 consists of 15 residues. V lost 4 bases and J lost 4, with 14 bases in between. Germline assignment: CDR1 SGHDT and CDR2 YYEEEE. CDR3 in amino acids: CASSRTGMGNEKLFF. CDR3 sequence (DNA): TGTGCCAGCAGCCGGACTGGAATGGGTAATGAAAAACTGTTTTTT.

The chain has TRBV7-9 and TRBJ2-1, with 8 bases that match TRBD1. Germline V gives CDR1 SEHNR, CDR2 FQNEAQ (reference sequence). The CDR3 totals 15 residues. Losses at the gene ends were 4 bases for V and 6 bases for J; bases not matched to a gene: 8. CDR3 region: CASSSLGQGVNEQFF. The CDR3 DNA follows: TGTGCCAGCAGCTCTCTAGGACAGGGTGTCAATGAGCAGTTCTTC.

V is TRBV27 and J is TRBJ2-7; tentative D call: TRBD2 (8 bases). Germline loops: CDR1 MNHEY, CDR2 SMNVEV (reference sequence). The CDR3 has 16 residues. Trimming took off 6 bases at V and 3 bases at J, with 21 bases between the two ends. The CDR3 nucleotides are TGTGCCAGCAGCGCCCGGGAGGGACAGACTGTCTACGAGCAGTACTTC. Its translation: CASSAREGQTVYEQYF.